This paragraph reports one T cell receptor (beta chain). The data belong to a study of T cell responses to AZD1222 COVID-19 vaccine. The assay was immunoSEQ multiplex PCR, and TCRdb's table has in-frame clones only and misses some. This table has about 110,000 clones, roughly 87% appearing once. The CDR3 has 15 amino acids. V lost 5 bases, J lost 8 bases, and 18 bases lay in between. Germline CDR1 and CDR2: MNHEY and SVGAGI. The sequenced sample was peripheral blood, obtained on day 0 of MenACWY control vaccination. This sequence originates from an adult in good health. The chain employs TRBV6-5 and TRBJ1-4, with a possible D match to TRBD1 (5 bases). CDR3: CASSREAGWGEKLFF. The CDR3 DNA sequence: TGTGCCAGCAGTAGGGAGGCAGGGTGGGGAGAAAAACTGTTTTTT.